The rows below give T cell receptor beta chains drawn from one sample of a study of T cells after yellow fever vaccination. One entry per CDR3 protein results from TCRdb running MiXCR on the 5' RACE reads. The data contain some 560,000 distinct CDR3 sequences, less than 20% of them singletons. Sequenced material: PBMCs, taken 4 to 6 days after the first yellow fever vaccination. The receptors stem from a man younger than 35 who received the YFV17D yellow fever vaccine. Each CDR3 is given with its conserved first and last residue. The order of the fields is clone size, J gene, D gene, V gene, CDR3 DNA, CDR3 protein. D genes are given only for firm matches. Size values are once, few and many counts, or a class for expanded clones, and some rows have none.

many	TRBJ2-1	TRBD1	TRBV4-3	TGCGCCAGCAGCCTCATTACAGGGGGGAATGAGCAGTTCTTC	CASSLITGGNEQFF
few	TRBJ2-5	-	TRBV10-2	TGCGCCAGCAGTGAGTCGTACGGGGCGGGTCAAGAGACCCAGTACTTC	CASSESYGAGQETQYF
few	TRBJ1-2	-	TRBV6-1	TGTGCCAGCAGTGAGCGGCGGAACTATGGCTACACCTTC	CASSERRNYGYTF
-	TRBJ2-7	TRBD1	TRBV6-1	TGTGCCAGCAGTGCAGGACAGGGCCTCTACGAGCAGTACTTC	CASSAGQGLYEQYF
-	TRBJ1-1	-	TRBV30	TGTGCCTGGAGCCCCGGGTGGATGAACACTGAAGCTTTCTTT	CAWSPGWMNTEAFF
few	TRBJ1-3	-	TRBV20-1	TGCAGTGCTAGCCGGGGCCCCTCTGGAAACACCATATATTTT	CSASRGPSGNTIYF
few	TRBJ2-3	-	TRBV6-5	TGTGCCAGCAGTTACTGGGCAGCTACTAGCACAGATACGCAGTATTTT	CASSYWAATSTDTQYF
-	TRBJ2-2	TRBD1	TRBV6-2/TRBV6-3	TGTGCCAGCAGTTCCTTCTCGACAGGGAGTATGACCGGGGAGCTGTTTTTT	CASSSFSTGSMTGELFF
few	TRBJ2-2	TRBD1	TRBV20-1	TGCAGTGCATTCAAACAGGGGTCGATGAACACCGGGGAGCTGTTTTTT	CSAFKQGSMNTGELFF
many	TRBJ1-6	-	TRBV7-8	TGTGCCAGCAGCTTAGACGGGTTGCGGAATTCACCCCTCCACTTT	CASSLDGLRNSPLHF
-	TRBJ2-5	TRBD2	TRBV4-1	TGCGCCAGCAGCCACCGACTAGCGGGGGGCCGCGAGACCCAGTACTTC	CASSHRLAGGRETQYF
-	TRBJ1-2	-	TRBV10-3	TGTGCCATCAGTGATCACGAGGGGGCTAACTATGGCTACACCTTC	CAISDHEGANYGYTF
many	TRBJ2-7	TRBD1	TRBV9	TGTGCCAGCAGCGCCAGGGGGTCGGCCTACGAGCAGTACTTC	CASSARGSAYEQYF
many	TRBJ2-3	-	TRBV4-1	TGCGCCAGCAGCTCCGATACAGATACGCAGTATTTT	CASSSDTDTQYF
few	TRBJ2-1	-	TRBV20-1	TGCAGTGCTAGAGAGAGGTTAGGGCAGGTGTACAATGAGCAGTTCTTC	CSARERLGQVYNEQFF
-	TRBJ2-1	TRBD2	TRBV7-3	TGTGCCAGCAGCTTAACGTTTGGGCGGGGGGGCAATGAGCAGTTCTTC	CASSLTFGRGGNEQFF
many	TRBJ1-5	-	TRBV12-3/TRBV12-4	TGTGCCAGCAGTTCACAGGGTCAGCCCCAGCATTTT	CASSSQGQPQHF
-	TRBJ2-7	TRBD2	TRBV7-2	TGTGCCAGCAGCTTTTTAGCGGGCTTTTACTACGAGCAGTACTTC	CASSFLAGFYYEQYF
-	TRBJ1-2	-	TRBV4-3	TGCGCCAGCAGCCAAGAACACAACTATGGCTACACCTTC	CASSQEHNYGYTF
-	TRBJ2-1	TRBD1	TRBV23-1	TGCGCCAGCAGTCAAGACAGGGACTCCTACAATGAGCAGTTCTTC	CASSQDRDSYNEQFF
-	TRBJ2-3	TRBD2	TRBV9	TGTGCCAGCAGCGGAACTAGCGGGGGGCCCACAGATACGCAGTATTTT	CASSGTSGGPTDTQYF
-	TRBJ2-2	-	TRBV4-3	TGCGCCAGCAGCCAATTCCGGGGGCGAACCGGGGAGCTGTTTTTT	CASSQFRGRTGELFF
-	TRBJ2-3	-	TRBV20-1	TGCAGTGCTACTGAGGGGGTTACAGATACGCAGTATTTT	CSATEGVTDTQYF
-	TRBJ2-7	-	TRBV4-2	TGTGCCAGCAGCCAAGAGGCCAGGGCCATTCCCTACGAGCAGTACTTC	CASSQEARAIPYEQYF
-	TRBJ1-5	-	TRBV27	TGTGCCAGCAGTGTCTGGGGCTGGGATCAGCCCCAGCATTTT	CASSVWGWDQPQHF
-	TRBJ2-1	TRBD2	TRBV6-5	TGTGCCAGCAGTTACTCGTTAAGCGGGGGGGCTCCCTACAATGAGCAGTTCTTC	CASSYSLSGGAPYNEQFF
-	TRBJ2-3	TRBD2	TRBV7-9	TGTGCCAGCAGCTTCGGAGCGGGGCGCACAGATACGCAGTATTTT	CASSFGAGRTDTQYF